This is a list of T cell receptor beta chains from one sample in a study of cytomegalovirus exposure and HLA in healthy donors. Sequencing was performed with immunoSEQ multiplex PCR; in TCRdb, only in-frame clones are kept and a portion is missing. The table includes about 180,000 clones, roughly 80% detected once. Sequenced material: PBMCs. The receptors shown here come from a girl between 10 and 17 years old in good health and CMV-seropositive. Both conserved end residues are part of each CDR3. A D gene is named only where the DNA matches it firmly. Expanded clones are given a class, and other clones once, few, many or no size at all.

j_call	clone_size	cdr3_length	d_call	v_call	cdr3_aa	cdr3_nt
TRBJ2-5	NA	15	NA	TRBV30	CAWTPLGTERRTQYF	TGTGCCTGGACCCCGCTAGGCACTGAGAGACGGACCCAGTACTTC
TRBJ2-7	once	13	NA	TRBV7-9	CASSSAWGDEQYF	TGTGCCAGCAGCTCCGCCTGGGGGGACGAGCAGTACTTC
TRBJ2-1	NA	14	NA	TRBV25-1	CASSVTGHYNEQFF	TGTGCCAGCAGTGTGACAGGACACTACAATGAGCAGTTCTTC
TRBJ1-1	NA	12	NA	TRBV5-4	CASSFIDTEAFF	TGTGCCAGCAGCTTCATTGACACTGAAGCTTTCTTT
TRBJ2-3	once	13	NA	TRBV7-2	CASSRAGGDTQYF	TGTGCCAGCAGCCGAGCCGGAGGGGATACGCAGTATTTT
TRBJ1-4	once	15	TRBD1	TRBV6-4	CASTSPRDRNEKLFF	TGTGCCAGCACTTCGCCCCGGGACAGGAATGAAAAACTGTTTTTT
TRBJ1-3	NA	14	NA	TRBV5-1	CASSLAGSGNTIYF	TGCGCCAGCAGCTTGGCCGGGTCTGGAAACACCATATATTTT
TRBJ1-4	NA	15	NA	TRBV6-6	CASSYISGVNEKLFF	TGTGCCAGCAGTTACATATCGGGAGTAAATGAAAAGCTGTTTTTT
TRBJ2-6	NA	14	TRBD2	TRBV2	CASMGGSGANVLTF	TGTGCCAGTATGGGAGGGTCTGGGGCCAACGTCCTGACTTTC
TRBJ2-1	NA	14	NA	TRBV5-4	CARSLVHTNNEQFF	TGTGCCCGCAGCTTGGTGCACACCAACAATGAGCAGTTCTTC
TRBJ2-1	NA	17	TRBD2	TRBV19	CASSPNPREGLGNEQFF	TGTGCCAGTAGTCCGAACCCACGGGAGGGCCTCGGCAATGAGCAGTTCTTC
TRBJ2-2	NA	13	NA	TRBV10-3	CAISVGGPGELFF	TGTGCCATCAGTGTCGGGGGGCCCGGGGAGCTGTTTTTT
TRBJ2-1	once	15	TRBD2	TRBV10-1	CASSPQAGGPNEQFF	TGCGCCAGCAGTCCCCAAGCGGGAGGCCCCAATGAGCAGTTCTTC
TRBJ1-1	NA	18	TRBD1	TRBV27	CASRPLTGTGKVNTEAFF	TGTGCCAGCAGGCCACTGACCGGGACAGGGAAGGTGAACACTGAAGCTTTCTTT
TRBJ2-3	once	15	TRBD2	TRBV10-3	CAISGLAGVSDTQYF	TGTGCCATCAGTGGCCTAGCGGGAGTATCAGATACGCAGTATTTT
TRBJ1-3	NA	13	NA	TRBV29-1	CSAHGGSGNTIYF	TGCAGCGCCCATGGAGGGTCTGGAAACACCATATATTTT
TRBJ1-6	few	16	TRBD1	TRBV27	CASSWTGSSYNSPLHF	TGTGCCAGCAGTTGGACAGGAAGCTCCTATAATTCACCCCTCCACTTT
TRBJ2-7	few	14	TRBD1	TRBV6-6	CASRKGQQSYEQYF	TGTGCCAGCAGGAAGGGACAGCAGTCCTACGAGCAGTACTTC
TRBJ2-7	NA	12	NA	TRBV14	CASSRTGWEQYF	TGTGCCAGCAGCCGCACAGGGTGGGAGCAGTACTTC
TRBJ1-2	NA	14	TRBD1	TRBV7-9	CASSPGQGAYGYTF	TGTGCCAGCAGTCCCGGACAGGGGGCCTATGGCTACACCTTC
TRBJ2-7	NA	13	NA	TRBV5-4	CASSLRSRGEQYF	TGTGCCAGCAGCTTGAGGTCACGCGGCGAGCAGTACTTC
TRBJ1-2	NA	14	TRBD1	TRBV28	CASLEGTALGGYTF	TGTGCCAGCCTAGAAGGGACAGCCTTAGGTGGCTACACCTTC
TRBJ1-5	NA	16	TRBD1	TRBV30	CAWSQDRGRLGQPQHF	TGTGCCTGGAGCCAAGACAGGGGGCGGCTCGGGCAGCCCCAGCATTTT
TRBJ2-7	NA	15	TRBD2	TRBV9	CASSAGTSVVDEQYF	TGTGCCAGCAGCGCCGGGACTAGTGTGGTAGACGAGCAGTACTTC
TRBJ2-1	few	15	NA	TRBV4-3	CASSLEVYTGNEQFF	TGCGCCAGCAGCCTCGAGGTGTATACGGGAAATGAGCAGTTCTTC
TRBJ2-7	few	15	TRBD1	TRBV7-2	CASSPVGQQSYEQYF	TGTGCCAGCAGCCCGGTGGGACAGCAATCTTACGAGCAGTACTTC
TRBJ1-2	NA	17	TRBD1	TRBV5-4	CASSPQTGGLANYGYTF	TGTGCCAGCAGCCCCCAGACAGGGGGACTTGCTAACTATGGCTACACCTTC
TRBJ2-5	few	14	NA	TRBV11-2	CASSLGIGRETQYF	TGTGCCAGCAGCTTAGGCATTGGGAGAGAGACCCAGTACTTC
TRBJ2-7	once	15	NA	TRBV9	CASSVDPGGSYEQYF	TGTGCCAGCAGCGTAGATCCCGGGGGAAGTTACGAGCAGTACTTC
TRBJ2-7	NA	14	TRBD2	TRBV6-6	CASSRLAGDYEQYF	TGTGCCAGCAGCAGACTAGCGGGGGACTACGAGCAGTACTTC
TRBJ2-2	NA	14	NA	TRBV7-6	CASSLGLNTGELFF	TGTGCCAGCAGCTTAGGACTGAACACCGGGGAGCTGTTTTTT
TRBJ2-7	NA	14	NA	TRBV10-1	CASSGGTALGEQYF	TGCGCCAGCAGTGGCGGGACAGCCCTGGGCGAGCAGTACTTC
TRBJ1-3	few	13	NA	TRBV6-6	CASKRASGNTIYF	TGTGCCAGCAAGAGGGCCTCTGGAAACACCATATATTTT
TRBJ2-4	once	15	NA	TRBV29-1	CSVVSRAPGKNIQYF	TGCAGCGTTGTTTCCAGGGCCCCCGGCAAAAACATTCAGTACTTC
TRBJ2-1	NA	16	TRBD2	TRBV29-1	CSALGASGSSYNEQFF	TGCAGCGCCCTCGGGGCGAGCGGGAGCTCCTACAATGAGCAGTTCTTC
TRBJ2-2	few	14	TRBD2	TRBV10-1	CASRSGSETGELFF	TGCGCCAGCAGAAGCGGGAGCGAAACCGGGGAGCTGTTTTTT
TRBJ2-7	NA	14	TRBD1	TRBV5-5	CASSRRDRAYEQYF	TGTGCCAGCAGCCGGCGGGACAGGGCCTACGAGCAGTACTTC
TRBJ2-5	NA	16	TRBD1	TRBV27	CASGLWKTGYGETQYF	TGTGCCAGCGGTCTGTGGAAGACAGGGTATGGAGAGACCCAGTACTTC
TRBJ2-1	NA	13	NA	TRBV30	CAWKQGFDNEQFF	TGTGCCTGGAAGCAGGGGTTCGACAATGAGCAGTTCTTC
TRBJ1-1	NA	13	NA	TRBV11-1	CASSLGLGTEAFF	TGTGCCAGCAGCTTAGGTCTCGGGACTGAAGCTTTCTTT
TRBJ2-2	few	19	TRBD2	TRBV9	CASSATLAGGPFGTGELFF	TGTGCCAGCAGCGCGACACTAGCGGGAGGCCCCTTTGGTACCGGGGAGCTGTTTTTT
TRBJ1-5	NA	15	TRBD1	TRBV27	CASSLGTGVDQPQHF	TGTGCCAGCAGTTTGGGGACAGGGGTTGATCAGCCCCAGCATTTT
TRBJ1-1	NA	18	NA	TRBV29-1	CSVEGKSRSGVRSPEAFF	TGCAGCGTTGAGGGCAAATCCCGTTCCGGGGTCCGTTCTCCTGAAGCTTTCTTT
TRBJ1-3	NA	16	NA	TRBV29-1	CSVEDTRAGTGNTIYF	TGCAGCGTTGAAGATACCCGGGCAGGGACTGGAAACACCATATATTTT
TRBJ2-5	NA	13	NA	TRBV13	CASSLVSEETQYF	TGTGCCAGCAGCTTAGTAAGCGAGGAGACCCAGTACTTC
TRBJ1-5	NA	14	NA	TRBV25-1	CASSVTGSNQPQHF	TGTGCCAGCAGTGTTACAGGAAGCAATCAGCCCCAGCATTTT
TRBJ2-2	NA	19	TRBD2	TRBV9	CASSVTIGTSGVNTGELFF	TGTGCCAGCAGCGTCACAATAGGGACTAGCGGGGTGAACACCGGGGAGCTGTTTTTT
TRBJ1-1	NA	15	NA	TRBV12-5	CASGSPTTRHTEAFF	TGTGCTAGTGGTTCCCCCACGACAAGGCACACTGAAGCTTTCTTT
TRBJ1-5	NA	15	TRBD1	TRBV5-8	CASSSEVTGGQPQHF	TGTGCCAGCAGCTCGGAGGTAACAGGGGGCCAGCCCCAGCATTTT
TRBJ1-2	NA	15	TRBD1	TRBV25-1	CASSNWTGPNYGYTF	TGTGCCAGCAGTAACTGGACAGGGCCCAACTATGGCTACACCTTC